One sample yielded the 3 T cell receptor beta chains listed below, sequenced in a study of T cells in Graves' hyperthyroidism and ophthalmopathy. The CDR3 regions of TCR beta were amplified from RNA transcripts. RT-PCR in the first round (using the HTBI primer set) targeted the TCR CDR3. TCRdb independently ran MiXCR on the multiplex PCR reads; one entry per CDR3 protein. The repertoire holds roughly 250,000 distinct CDR3 sequences, with roughly 15% as singletons. Material: blood. The receptor source for this set is a woman between 18 and 29 years old with Graves' ophthalmopathy.

This clonotype was seen more than once but under ten times. V gene TRBV19 combines with J gene TRBJ2-7; weak D call: TRBD2 (5 bases). In germline, CDR1 is LNHDA, CDR2 SQIVND (reference sequence). This CDR3 has 13 amino acids. The V end lost 4 bases, the J end lost 2 bases, and 9 bases lay between the germline ends. For the CDR3, the DNA is TGTGCCAGTAGTACTAGAGGGACCTACGAGCAGTACTTC. Amino acids: CASSTRGTYEQYF. The whole variable domain, filled in from reference TRBV19 and TRBJ2-7, reads DGGITQSPKYLFRKEGQNVTLSCEQNLNHDAMYWYRQDPGQGLRLIYYSQIVNDFQKGDIAEGYSVSREKKESFPLTVTSAQKNPTAFYLCASSTRGTYEQYFGPGTRLTVT.

This clonotype occurred many times. This sequence joins TRBV7-2 and TRBJ2-1, with 8 bases that match TRBD2. The CDR3 is 17 amino acids. V lost 5 bases to trimming and J lost 3 bases; unmatched junction nucleotides: 12. The germline V gene has CDR1 SGHTA and CDR2 FQGNSA. The CDR3 sequence: CASSPGVAGPNYNEQFF. The CDR3 nucleotides are TGTGCCAGCAGCCCCGGGGTAGCGGGACCTAACTACAATGAGCAGTTCTTC.

This sequence joins TRBV28 and TRBJ1-5; 10 bases align to TRBD1. Per the germline V gene, CDR1 is MDHEN and CDR2 is SYDVKM. The CDR3 covers 15 residues. J gave up 7 bases and V 4 bases, and 7 bases lay outside the gene matches. Here the CDR3 reads CASSSPGTGVQPQHF. Here the CDR3 DNA reads TGTGCCAGCAGTTCTCCCGGGACAGGGGTGCAGCCCCAGCATTTT.